The 15 T cell receptor beta chains presented below share a single source sample, sequenced in a study of human T cells and chemical hapten exposure. The time point here: patch test 1, 2 weeks after DPC sensitization. Treatment defined: therapeutic diphenylcyclopropenone sensitization with weekly scalp DPC. TCRdb re-called the RACE reads with MiXCR, one entry per CDR3 protein. The table has around 120,000 distinct CDR3 sequences, about an eighth seen once. Sequenced here: whole blood, sampled in connection with sensitization to the hapten diphenylcyclopropenone (DPC). Receptors originate from a man younger than 35 with alopecia areata. Some clones in this sample may be carry-over from other donors' samples.

The chain is built from TRBV6-2 or TRBV6-3 and TRBJ2-1; 8 bases align to TRBD2. The CDR3 is made up of 16 amino acids. Per the germline V gene, CDR1 is MNHEY and CDR2 is SVGEGT. With 2 bases clipped from V and 7 bases from J, the junction kept 10 bases outside the gene matches. DNA for the CDR3: TGTGCCAGCAGTTACCACCGCGGGCGGGGGGTTAATGAGCAGTTCTTC. Amino acid sequence: CASSYHRGRGVNEQFF.

The chain combines TRBV27 with TRBJ2-5; no reliable D call. Germline-derived CDR1 and CDR2 are MNHEY and SMNVEV (reference sequence). V was cut by 4 bases and J by 2 bases, with 17 bases left in between. The CDR3 is made up of 16 amino acids. The CDR3 DNA follows: TGTGCCAGCAGTTCAACCGCCGGATTTCTTCAAGAGACCCAGTACTTC. It encodes CASSSTAGFLQETQYF.

The genes are TRBV4-2 and TRBJ2-6; D gene uncertain. Germline V lookup: CDR1 LGHNA, CDR2 YNFKEQ. This CDR3 is 15 amino acids long. V lost 5 bases to trimming and J lost 0 bases, with 8 bases between them. CDR3 in amino acids: CASSMGLSGANVLTF. DNA for the CDR3: TGTGCCAGCAGCATGGGTCTCTCTGGGGCCAACGTCCTGACTTTC.

This clonotype was seen a few times. The rearrangement links TRBV20-1 to TRBJ1-4; TRBD1 matches at 7 bases. Trimming cost V 5 bases and J 8 bases; bases outside gene matches: 11. The CDR3 is 14 amino acids. CDR1 and CDR2 from the germline V gene are DFQATT and SNEGSKA (reference sequence). CDR3 DNA: TGCAGTGCTGGGGGGACAGCGGCAGGAGAAAAACTGTTTTTT. It translates to CSAGGTAAGEKLFF.

In this sample, this clonotype turned up a few times. The V gene is TRBV7-2, the J gene TRBJ2-4; unclear D gene. V dropped 3 bases and J dropped 1 base, with 7 bases sitting between them. Germline V gives CDR1 SGHTA, CDR2 FQGNSA. This CDR3 has 14 residues. CDR3 loop: CASSFNPAKNIQYF. The DNA for the CDR3 is TGTGCCAGCAGCTTTAATCCGGCCAAAAACATTCAGTACTTC.

This clonotype was counted between two and nine times. The CDR3 DNA reads as TGCGCCAGCCTGGGCGAAAGAACCAGCAATCAGCCCCAGCATTTT. Its translation: CASLGERTSNQPQHF. The chain has TRBV10-1 and TRBJ1-5; D is ambiguous. Between the trimmed V and J ends, which lost 8 bases and 1 base, there was a span of 15 bases. Germline V gene data show CDR1 as WNHNN and CDR2 as SYGVQD (reference sequence). The CDR3 has 15 residues.

This clonotype has just a few counts. This chain uses TRBV4-3 with TRBJ2-7; 10 bases match TRBD2. The CDR3 consists of 16 residues. Germline V gene lookup returns CDR1 LGHNA and CDR2 YSLEER. V gave up 1 base and J gave up 3 bases; unmatched junction bases: 6. CDR3 nucleotide sequence: TGCGCCAGCAGCCAAGGGTCTAGCGGGGGTCGCTACGAGCAGTACTTC. This codes for CASSQGSSGGRYEQYF.

V is TRBV20-1 and J is TRBJ2-5; maybe TRBD2 (5 bases). This CDR3 has 13 amino acids. CDR1 and CDR2 from the germline V gene are DFQATT and SNEGSKA (reference sequence). The V end was cut by 4 bases, the J end by 6 bases, with 15 bases between. The CDR3: CSAMGRAGKTQYF. The DNA for the CDR3 is TGCAGTGCTATGGGTAGGGCCGGGAAGACCCAGTACTTC.

This clonotype appeared many times. The rearrangement uses TRBV19 and TRBJ1-6, with D unresolved. CDR1 LNHDA and CDR2 SQIVND come from the germline V gene (reference sequence). V shed 5 bases and J shed 7 bases, with 18 bases lying between them. The CDR3 is 16 amino acids. CDR3 sequence reads: CASSPETGSLNSPLHF. Here the CDR3 DNA reads TGTGCCAGTAGTCCCGAAACCGGCAGCCTAAATTCACCCCTCCACTTT.

The chain employs TRBV5-1 and TRBJ2-1; possibly TRBD1 or TRBD2 for D (6 bases each). V lost 3 bases to trimming and J lost 14 bases, with 27 bases between them. Germline CDR1 and CDR2: SGHRS and YFSETQ. The CDR3 is 16 residues long. Here the CDR3 reads CASSSLDSGGQETEFF. The CDR3 region has the DNA TGCGCCAGCAGCTCACTCGACAGTGGGGGGCAGGAAACTGAGTTCTTC.

The CDR3 loop is CASSLSGGVLEKLFF. In DNA form, the CDR3 reads TGTGCCAGCAGTTTGTCTGGGGGAGTGCTTGAAAAACTGTTTTTT. The chain carries TRBV28 and TRBJ1-4, with D maybe TRBD1 (5 bases). Trimming stripped 3 bases from V and 7 bases from J, with 15 bases between. The CDR3 runs to 15 residues. Germline CDR1 reads MDHEN; CDR2 reads SYDVKM.

The V gene is TRBV10-3, the J gene TRBJ2-1; 8 bases match TRBD2. The germline CDR1 and CDR2 sequences are ENHRY and SYGVKD. This CDR3 is built from 14 residues. J was trimmed by 9 bases and V by 6 bases; bases with no gene match: 10. The CDR3 coding sequence is TGTGCCATCAGCGGGGGGGCGAAGGGCCCTGAGCAGTTCTTC. Translation gives CAISGGAKGPEQFF.

This clonotype was picked up a small number of times. The rearrangement links TRBV6-2 or TRBV6-3 to TRBJ2-2; 8 bases map to TRBD2. Per the germline V gene, CDR1 is MNHEY and CDR2 is SVGEGT. V lost 5 bases and J lost 3; bases outside the gene matches: 2. The CDR3 runs 14 residues. This CDR3 is CASSIAGYTGELFF. CDR3 in DNA: TGTGCCAGCAGTATAGCGGGGTACACCGGGGAGCTGTTTTTT.

CDR3 bases: TGTGCCAGCAGCTTGAGTAGCCCTGAAGCTTTCTTT. Its translation is CASSLSSPEAFF. V and J are TRBV7-9 and TRBJ1-1; D gene unclear. V shed 3 bases and J shed 6 bases, with 8 bases lying between them. CDR3 size: 12 residues. Per the germline V gene, CDR1 is SEHNR and CDR2 is FQNEAQ (reference sequence).

V and J are TRBV14 and TRBJ2-3; no definite D call. Germline CDR1 is SGHDN and CDR2 is FVKESK. The CDR3 spans 16 residues. Trimming took off 0 bases at V and 0 bases at J, with 10 bases between the two ends. The CDR3 bases are TGTGCCAGCAGCCAAGATGGGATTCCTAGCACAGATACGCAGTATTTT. Translating it yields CASSQDGIPSTDTQYF.